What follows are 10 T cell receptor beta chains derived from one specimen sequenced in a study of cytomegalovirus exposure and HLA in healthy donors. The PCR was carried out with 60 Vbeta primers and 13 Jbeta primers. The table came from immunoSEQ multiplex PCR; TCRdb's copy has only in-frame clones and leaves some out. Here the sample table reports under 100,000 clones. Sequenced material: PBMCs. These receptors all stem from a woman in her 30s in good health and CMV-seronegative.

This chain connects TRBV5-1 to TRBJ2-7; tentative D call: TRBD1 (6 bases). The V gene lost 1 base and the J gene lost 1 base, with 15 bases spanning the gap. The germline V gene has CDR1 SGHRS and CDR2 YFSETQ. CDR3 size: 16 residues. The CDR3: CASSLFGGLQSYEQYF. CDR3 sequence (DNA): TGCGCCAGCAGCTTGTTTGGGGGCTTGCAGTCCTACGAGCAGTACTTC.

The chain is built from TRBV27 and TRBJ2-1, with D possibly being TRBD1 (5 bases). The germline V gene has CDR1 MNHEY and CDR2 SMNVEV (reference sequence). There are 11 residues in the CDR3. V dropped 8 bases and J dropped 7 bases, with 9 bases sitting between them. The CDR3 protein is CASQGINEQFF. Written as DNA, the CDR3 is TGTGCCAGCCAGGGTATTAATGAGCAGTTCTTC.

For the CDR3, the DNA is TGTGCCAGCAGCCCAAGACAGGGCGTTAGCACAGATACGCAGTATTTT. It codes for CASSPRQGVSTDTQYF. This rearrangement joins TRBV7-9 to TRBJ2-3; 7 nucleotides align to TRBD1. Germline CDR1 is SEHNR and CDR2 is FQNEAQ (reference sequence). Trimming cost V 5 bases and J 0 bases; bases outside gene matches: 8. The CDR3 spans 16 residues.

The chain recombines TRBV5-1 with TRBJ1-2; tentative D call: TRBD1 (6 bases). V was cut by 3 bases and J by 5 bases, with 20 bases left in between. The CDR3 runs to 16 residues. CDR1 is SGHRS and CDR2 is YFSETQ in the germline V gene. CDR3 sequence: CASSSAGAGEGYGYTF. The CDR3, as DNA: TGCGCCAGCAGCTCGGCTGGGGCAGGGGAGGGGTATGGCTACACCTTC.

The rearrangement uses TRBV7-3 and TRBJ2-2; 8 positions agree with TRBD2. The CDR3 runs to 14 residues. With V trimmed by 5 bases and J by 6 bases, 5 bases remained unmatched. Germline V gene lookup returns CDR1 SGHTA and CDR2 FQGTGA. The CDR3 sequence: CASSQGLVPGELFF. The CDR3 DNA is TGTGCCAGCAGCCAGGGACTAGTCCCCGGGGAGCTGTTTTTT.

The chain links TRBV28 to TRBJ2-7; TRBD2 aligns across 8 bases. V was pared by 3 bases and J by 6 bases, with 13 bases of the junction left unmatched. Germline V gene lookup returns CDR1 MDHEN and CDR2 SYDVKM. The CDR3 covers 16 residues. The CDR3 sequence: CASSFRPLAAPFEQYF. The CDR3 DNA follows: TGTGCCAGCAGTTTTCGGCCACTAGCGGCCCCTTTCGAGCAGTACTTC.

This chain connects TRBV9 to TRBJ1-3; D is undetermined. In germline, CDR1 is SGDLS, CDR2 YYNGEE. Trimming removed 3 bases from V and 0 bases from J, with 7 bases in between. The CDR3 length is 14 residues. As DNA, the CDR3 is TGTGCCAGCAGCGCCCCGGGCTCTGGAAACACCATATATTTT. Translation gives CASSAPGSGNTIYF.

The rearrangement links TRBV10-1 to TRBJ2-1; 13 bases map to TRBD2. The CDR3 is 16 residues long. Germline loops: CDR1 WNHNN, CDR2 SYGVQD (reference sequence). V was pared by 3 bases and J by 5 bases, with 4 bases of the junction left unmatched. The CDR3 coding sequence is TGCGCCAGCAGTGATTATGGGACTAGCGGGAACAATGAGCAGTTCTTC. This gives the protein CASSDYGTSGNNEQFF.

CDR3 nucleotide sequence: TGCAGCGTTCATCCTACGACAGGGCGTGGGGAAGCTTTCTTT. This encodes CSVHPTTGRGEAFF. The rearrangement joins TRBV29-1 to TRBJ1-1, with 7 bases identical to TRBD1. The CDR3 loop spans 14 amino acids. The germline gives CDR1 SQVTM, CDR2 ANQGSEA. With V trimmed by 5 bases and J by 8 bases, 14 bases remained unmatched.

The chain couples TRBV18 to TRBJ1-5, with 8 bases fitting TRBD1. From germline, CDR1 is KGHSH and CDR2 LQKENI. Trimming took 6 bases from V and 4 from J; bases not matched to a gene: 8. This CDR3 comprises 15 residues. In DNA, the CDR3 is TGTGCCAGCTCGCTGACAGGGGACTTTAATCAGCCCCAGCATTTT. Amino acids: CASSLTGDFNQPQHF.